These 21 T cell receptor beta chains were sequenced from one sample in a study of blood T cell repertoires in COVID-19. Libraries were prepared by immunoSEQ multiplex PCR; TCRdb keeps only in-frame clonotypes and omits some of them. The sample contains 190,000 or so clones, approximately 82% of which appear only once. Material for sequencing was peripheral blood. These receptors were obtained from a human donor with acute or convalescent COVID-19. The donor label of this sample is uncertain.

This chain uses TRBV7-8 with TRBJ2-1; the D gene is possibly TRBD2 (6 bases). The germline gives CDR1 SGHVS, CDR2 FQNEAQ. Trimming shortened V by 4 bases and J by 10 bases, and 8 bases separated the two germline ends. This CDR3 is built from 11 residues. In nucleotides, the CDR3 is TGTGCCAGCAGCTCCGGGGGAGAGCAGTTCTTC. It specifies CASSSGGEQFF.

DNA of the CDR3: TGTGCCACCGGGAGAGGAGGGTTCACCGGGGAGCTGTTTTTT. Protein: CATGRGGFTGELFF. The rearrangement links TRBV6-5 to TRBJ2-2; D possibly corresponds to TRBD2 (6 bases). The CDR3 covers 14 residues. From germline, CDR1 is MNHEY and CDR2 SVGAGI. With 10 bases removed from V and 4 bases from J, the gap between germline ends came to 16 bases.

V usage is TRBV27 and J usage is TRBJ2-1; 9 nucleotides agree with TRBD2. This CDR3 has 14 amino acids. With V trimmed by 2 bases and J by 7 bases, 3 bases remained unmatched. In germline, CDR1 is MNHEY, CDR2 SMNVEV (reference sequence). CDR3 coding DNA: TGTGCCAGCAGTTTAAGACTAGCGGTAAATGAGCAGTTCTTC. This gives the protein CASSLRLAVNEQFF.

This chain links TRBV4-1 with TRBJ2-3; 10 nucleotides match TRBD2. This CDR3 has 17 amino acids. In germline, CDR1 is MGHRA, CDR2 YSYEKL. Germline trimming cut 3 bases from V and 3 bases from J; bases unmatched to any gene: 9. CDR3 in amino acids: CASSHPTSGTRTDTQYF. CDR3 bases: TGCGCCAGCAGCCACCCAACTAGCGGGACTAGAACAGATACGCAGTATTTT.

A single count supports this clone. The rearrangement links TRBV7-9 to TRBJ1-2; D not certain. V lost 3 bases and J lost 0, with 11 bases in between. The CDR3 contains 15 residues. CDR1 is SEHNR and CDR2 is FQNEAQ in the germline V gene (reference sequence). CDR3: CASSFFPVANYGYTF. The CDR3 DNA reads as TGTGCCAGCAGCTTTTTTCCGGTGGCTAACTATGGCTACACCTTC. The full variable domain, with the rest looked up from reference TRBV7-9 and TRBJ1-2, is DTGVSQNPRHKITKRGQNVTFRCDPISEHNRLYWYRQTLGQGPEFLTYFQNEAQLEKSRLLSDRFSAERPKGSFSTLEIQRTEQGDSAMYLCASSFFPVANYGYTFGSGTRLTVV.

The chain joins TRBV6-5 to TRBJ1-2; D call uncertain. From germline, CDR1 is MNHEY and CDR2 SVGAGI. Trimming cost V 6 bases and J 8 bases, with 13 bases left between them. This CDR3 comprises 12 residues. Written as DNA, the CDR3 is TGTGCCAGCAGCTTGTCCGGAGTGGGCTACACCTTC. Protein product: CASSLSGVGYTF.

For this clone: The same CDR3 can be traced to other DNA sequences in this sample. The chain is built from TRBV14 and TRBJ1-1; possibly TRBD1 for D (6 bases). V dropped 3 bases and J dropped 1 base, with 6 bases sitting between them. Germline assignment: CDR1 SGHDN and CDR2 FVKESK. The length of the CDR3 is 13 residues. The CDR3 loop is CASSQGQNTEAFF. For the CDR3, the DNA is TGTGCCAGCAGCCAGGGACAGAACACTGAAGCTTTCTTT.

The CDR3: CASSLRGLARRTGELFF. CDR3 DNA: TGTGCCAGCAGCTTGCGAGGACTAGCACGCCGCACCGGGGAGCTGTTTTTT. V gene TRBV5-4 combines with J gene TRBJ2-2; 8 nucleotides match TRBD2. The germline gives CDR1 SGHNT, CDR2 YYREEE (reference sequence). J gave up 4 bases and V 1 base, and 9 bases lay outside the gene matches. The CDR3 has 17 amino acids. Filled out from reference TRBV5-4 and TRBJ2-2, the complete variable domain reads ETGVTQSPTHLIKTRGQQVTLRCSSQSGHNTVSWYQQALGQGPQFIFQYYREEENGRGNFPPRFSGLQFPNYSSELNVNALELDDSALYLCASSLRGLARRTGELFFGEGSRLTVL.

The J gene is TRBJ1-1, the V gene TRBV5-1; 7 bases fit TRBD1. The CDR3 has 15 amino acids. The germline V gene has CDR1 SGHRS and CDR2 YFSETQ. With 0 bases clipped from V and 4 bases from J, the junction kept 6 bases outside the gene matches. This CDR3 reads CASSLATQGFTEAFF. The CDR3 DNA follows: TGCGCCAGCAGCTTGGCCACACAGGGGTTCACTGAAGCTTTCTTT. Full variable domain (missing parts from reference TRBV5-1 and TRBJ1-1): KAGVTQTPRYLIKTRGQQVTLSCSPISGHRSVSWYQQTPGQGLQFLFEYFSETQRNKGNFPGRFSGRQFSNSRSEMNVSTLELGDSALYLCASSLATQGFTEAFFGQGTRLTVV.

The chain carries TRBV9 and TRBJ2-3; 10 bases are shared with TRBD1. Trimming took 0 bases from V and 6 from J; bases not matched to a gene: 7. CDR1 is SGDLS and CDR2 is YYNGEE in the germline V gene. This CDR3 is 16 amino acids long. The CDR3 sequence: CASSVAGQGGQDTQYF. The CDR3 region has the DNA TGTGCCAGCAGCGTAGCCGGACAGGGGGGGCAGGATACGCAGTATTTT.

This clone appeared once. The CDR3 DNA sequence: TGTGCTAGTGGTTTGGTTCTCGGGTACAGGACGAACACTGAAGCTTTCTTT. Its protein is CASGLVLGYRTNTEAFF. The V gene is TRBV12-5, the J gene TRBJ1-1; a possible D gene is TRBD1 (5 bases). From germline, CDR1 is LGHNT and CDR2 FRNRAP. Trimming took off 0 bases at V and 1 base at J, with 15 bases between the two ends. The CDR3 totals 17 residues. The complete variable domain, with remaining parts taken from reference TRBV12-5 and TRBJ1-1, reads DARVTQTPRHKVTEMGQEVTMRCQPILGHNTVFWYRQTMMQGLELLAYFRNRAPLDDSGMPKDRFSAEMPDATLATLKIQPSEPRDSAVYFCASGLVLGYRTNTEAFFGQGTRLTVV.

The rearrangement joins TRBV9 to TRBJ1-5; D is possibly TRBD1 (5 bases). Per germline, CDR1 SGDLS and CDR2 YYNGEE. The CDR3 has 11 residues. V was pared by 7 bases and J by 5 bases, with 7 bases between. The CDR3 DNA is TGTGCCAGCGGGGGGGATCAGCCCCAGCATTTT. Translated, it gives CASGGDQPQHF.

The count of this clone is one. In nucleotides, the CDR3 is TGTGCCAGCATCAACCGGGACATAGAGGGCGATGAGCAGTTCTTC. It encodes CASINRDIEGDEQFF. The V gene is TRBV6-4, the J gene TRBJ2-1; D might be TRBD1 (6 bases). V dropped 7 bases and J dropped 8 bases, with 21 bases sitting between them. Germline CDR1 reads MRHNA; CDR2 reads SNTAGT. The CDR3 consists of 15 residues.

V usage is TRBV11-2 and J usage is TRBJ2-3; weak D call: TRBD1 (6 bases). The V end was cut by 5 bases, the J end by 1 base, with 13 bases between. The CDR3 is 15 residues long. Germline values: CDR1 SGHAT, CDR2 FQNNGV. The CDR3 is CASSNQGFGTDTQYF. The CDR3 DNA reads TGTGCCAGCAGCAACCAGGGGTTTGGCACAGATACGCAGTATTTT.

The V gene is TRBV6-1, the J gene TRBJ1-5; TRBD1 is a possible D gene (5 bases). V shed 3 bases and J shed 3 bases, with 12 bases lying between them. The germline V gene encodes CDR1 MNHNS and CDR2 SASEGT. The CDR3 spans 15 residues. CDR3 protein: CASSEQGQINQPQHF. DNA for the CDR3: TGTGCCAGCAGTGAGCAGGGCCAGATCAATCAGCCCCAGCATTTT.

The rearrangement links TRBV11-1 to TRBJ2-7; 11 nucleotides match TRBD1. From germline, CDR1 is SGHAT and CDR2 FQDESV (reference sequence). Trimming at V came to 5 bases and at J to 3 bases, leaving 6 bases not matched to a gene. The CDR3 is 15 residues long. This CDR3 reads CASSPGTGGFYEQYF. The CDR3 DNA sequence: TGTGCCAGCAGCCCCGGGACAGGGGGATTCTACGAGCAGTACTTC.

The chain carries TRBV6-8 and TRBJ2-5; no clear D gene. Germline V gene data show CDR1 as MNHGY and CDR2 as SAAAGT. The CDR3 runs to 10 residues. V was pared by 7 bases and J by 13 bases, with 13 bases between. CDR3 amino acids: CASIHRLRYF. The CDR3 DNA sequence: TGTGCCAGCATCCACCGCCTCAGGTACTTC.

The genes are TRBV21-1 and TRBJ2-7; TRBD1 was called by the table and not checked on the DNA. TRBV21-1 is a known pseudogene. The CDR3 runs to 15 residues. This chain's CDR3 is CASSNRQGNSYEQYF. The DNA for the CDR3 is TGTGCCAGCAGCAACCGGCAGGGTAACTCCTACGAGCAGTACTTC.

The rearrangement uses TRBV30 and TRBJ1-1; D gene ambiguous. The CDR3 is 12 amino acids. V was trimmed by 3 bases and J by 1 base, leaving 6 bases between them. Germline loops: CDR1 GTSNPN, CDR2 SVGIG (reference sequence). The CDR3 sequence: CAWRRPNTEAFF. The CDR3 DNA is TGTGCCTGGAGGAGGCCGAACACTGAAGCTTTCTTT.

The V gene is TRBV13, the J gene TRBJ2-3; TRBD2 aligns across 11 bases. The junction had 2 bases not matched to a gene; V was cut back by 3 bases and J by 3 bases. Germline lookup yields CDR1 PRHDT and CDR2 FYEKMQ (reference sequence). This CDR3 is 15 amino acids long. The DNA for the CDR3 is TGTGCCAGCAGCTTGACTAGCGGGAAAACAGATACGCAGTATTTT. Protein sequence: CASSLTSGKTDTQYF.

The chain recombines TRBV27 with TRBJ2-1; the match to TRBD1 covers 12 bases. The CDR3 consists of 15 residues. V shed 6 bases, J shed 8 bases, and the junction held 8 bases outside the gene matches. Germline V gene sequence: CDR1 MNHEY, CDR2 SMNVEV (reference sequence). The CDR3 sequence: CASSRPGTGGDEQFF. The DNA of the CDR3 is TGTGCCAGCAGCCGACCTGGGACAGGGGGCGATGAGCAGTTCTTC.